Following are 30 T cell receptor beta chains from one sample sequenced in a study of technical replicates of blood from a handful of donors. Repertoires were generated with immunoSEQ multiplex PCR, while TCRdb's copy carries only in-frame clones and drops some. The sample gives 65,000 to 80,000 clones, roughly 93% of which show up once; around 0.38% is in the top ten. Sequencing was performed on T cells isolated from PBMCs. The receptor set was obtained from a human donor in good health.

The chain has TRBV2 and TRBJ2-3; D not resolved. Germline CDR1 SNHLY, CDR2 FYNNEI. Between the trimmed V and J ends, which lost 6 bases and 4 bases, there was a span of 14 bases. This CDR3 is built from 14 residues. CDR3 nucleotides: TGTGCCAGCAGCGCAAGAGCGTCCGCAGATACGCAGTATTTT. It is translated as CASSARASADTQYF.

The chain recombines TRBV19 with TRBJ2-1; 8 bases fit TRBD1. The CDR3 length is 19 residues. Germline V gives CDR1 LNHDA, CDR2 SQIVND (reference sequence). V trimming: 3 bases; J trimming: 0 bases; junction bases outside the gene matches: 13. CDR3 residues: CASSIETGDAISSYNEQFF. The CDR3 DNA reads as TGTGCCAGTAGTATCGAGACAGGGGACGCGATTTCCTCCTACAATGAGCAGTTCTTC.

This clone was seen once. The chain recombines TRBV5-1 with TRBJ2-5; D gene ambiguous. V was shortened by 0 bases and J by 3 bases, with 21 bases between the two germline ends. This CDR3 is built from 18 residues. Germline V gives CDR1 SGHRS, CDR2 YFSETQ. The CDR3 nucleotides are TGCGCCAGCAGCTTGGTTGGAGCTTATATGGCGGATGAAGAGACCCAGTACTTC. Protein: CASSLVGAYMADEETQYF.

The chain combines TRBV7-9 with TRBJ2-7; perhaps TRBD2 as D (6 bases). Trimming removed 2 bases at V and 5 bases at J, with 13 bases between. The germline V gene encodes CDR1 SEHNR and CDR2 FQNEAQ (reference sequence). The CDR3 has 14 amino acids. Here the CDR3 DNA reads TGTGCCAGCAGCTTAATTGCTAGCGAAAACGAGCAGTACTTC. As protein: CASSLIASENEQYF.

V is TRBV6-5 and J is TRBJ1-1; 8 bases are shared with TRBD1. The CDR3 is made up of 13 amino acids. Germline values: CDR1 MNHEY, CDR2 SVGAGI. Germline trimming cut 6 bases from V and 5 bases from J; bases unmatched to any gene: 5. CDR3 DNA: TGTGCCAGCAGCTACAGGGGGAGAACTGAAGCTTTCTTT. Amino acid sequence: CASSYRGRTEAFF.

CDR3 sequence reads: CASSEVGGPTEAFF. The CDR3 DNA follows: TGCGCCAGCAGTGAGGTGGGGGGGCCCACTGAAGCTTTCTTT. V and J are TRBV10-2 and TRBJ1-1, with D perhaps matching TRBD1 (6 bases). V was cut by 2 bases and J by 4 bases, with 11 bases left in between. CDR1 is WSHSY, CDR2 SAAADI, per germline. The CDR3 is made up of 14 amino acids.

The chain uses TRBV30 and TRBJ2-3; 7 positions match TRBD1. Trimming at V came to 3 bases and at J to 2 bases, leaving 5 bases not matched to a gene. The germline gives CDR1 GTSNPN, CDR2 SVGIG (reference sequence). The CDR3 spans 14 residues. The CDR3 sequence: CAWSFGTATDTQYF. CDR3 in DNA: TGTGCCTGGAGCTTCGGGACAGCCACAGATACGCAGTATTTT.

The V and J genes are TRBV7-2 and TRBJ1-2, with D possibly matching TRBD1 (6 bases). With 3 bases removed from V and 7 bases from J, the gap between germline ends came to 9 bases. Germline V CDR1 and CDR2: SGHTA, FQGNSA. There are 12 residues in the CDR3. CDR3 in amino acids: CASSFRQVGYTF. The CDR3 bases are TGTGCCAGCAGCTTTAGACAGGTTGGCTACACCTTC.

In this sample, this clone turned up a few times. The chain has TRBV27 and TRBJ1-1; 7 nucleotides align to TRBD1. With V trimmed by 5 bases and J by 0 bases, 6 bases remained unmatched. Per germline, CDR1 MNHEY and CDR2 SMNVEV (reference sequence). This CDR3 is 15 amino acids long. CDR3 in DNA: TGTGCCAGCAGTGAACACAGGGGCCTGAACACTGAAGCTTTCTTT. Its protein product is CASSEHRGLNTEAFF.

This sequence joins TRBV10-1 and TRBJ1-1, with unresolved D. V was clipped by 6 bases and J by 3 bases, with 11 bases between them. This CDR3 is built from 13 residues. Germline V CDR1 and CDR2: WNHNN, SYGVQD (reference sequence). The CDR3 protein is CASSLQRDTEAFF. For the CDR3, the DNA is TGCGCCAGCAGCTTACAGCGGGACACTGAAGCTTTCTTT.

The chain recombines TRBV11-3 with TRBJ1-4; 9 bases are a match to TRBD1. The CDR3 length is 14 residues. The germline CDR1 and CDR2 sequences are SGHNT and YENEEA. V dropped 5 bases and J dropped 6; count of bases not matched to a gene: 4. Here the CDR3 reads CASSPRQGDEKLFF. CDR3 nucleotides: TGTGCCAGCAGCCCTCGACAGGGGGATGAAAAACTGTTTTTT.

The chain joins TRBV6-5 to TRBJ1-2; possibly TRBD1 for D (5 bases). Trimming shortened V by 10 bases and J by 3 bases, and 12 bases separated the two germline ends. The CDR3 runs 12 residues. The germline V gene encodes CDR1 MNHEY and CDR2 SVGAGI. CDR3 DNA sequence: TGTGCCATCCGAGAAGGGGACTATGGCTACACCTTC. Amino acids: CAIREGDYGYTF.

The chain couples TRBV30 to TRBJ1-4; a possible D gene is TRBD1 (5 bases). Germline V gene data show CDR1 as GTSNPN and CDR2 as SVGIG (reference sequence). V was trimmed by 7 bases and J by 7 bases, leaving 13 bases between them. This CDR3 is 12 amino acids long. The CDR3 nucleotides are TGTGCCTTGGGTTGGGGCGGTGAAAAACTGTTTTTT. Translating it yields CALGWGGEKLFF.

This chain joins TRBV27 and TRBJ2-1, with 10 bases matching TRBD2. V dropped 3 bases and J dropped 0; count of bases not matched to a gene: 20. Germline loops: CDR1 MNHEY, CDR2 SMNVEV (reference sequence). This CDR3 region has 22 residues. The CDR3 DNA reads TGTGCCAGCAGTTTTGGTAATGGGGCTAGCGGGAGTCCCACGGGCTCCTACAATGAGCAGTTCTTC. Protein: CASSFGNGASGSPTGSYNEQFF.

J is TRBJ2-3 and V is TRBV6-5; 10 nucleotides match TRBD1. The V segment lost 4 bases and the J segment 8 bases; nucleotides outside the gene matches: 9. CDR3 length: 15 residues. CDR1 is MNHEY, CDR2 SVGAGI, per germline. The CDR3 here is CASSLGGQGFGTQYF. DNA of the CDR3: TGTGCCAGCAGTTTAGGGGGACAGGGGTTTGGTACGCAGTATTTT.

V gene TRBV28 combines with J gene TRBJ2-7; D may be TRBD2 (6 bases). In germline, CDR1 is MDHEN, CDR2 SYDVKM. The CDR3 totals 14 residues. V shed 2 bases and J shed 5 bases, with 13 bases lying between them. CDR3 loop: CASSLVPGRNEQYF. The CDR3 nucleotides read TGTGCCAGCAGTTTAGTCCCGGGGAGGAACGAGCAGTACTTC.

The genes are TRBV20-1 and TRBJ2-3; D might be TRBD1 (5 bases). CDR3 length: 11 residues. Between the trimmed V and J ends, which lost 6 bases and 5 bases, there was a span of 9 bases. CDR1 is DFQATT and CDR2 is SNEGSKA in the germline V gene (reference sequence). The CDR3 bases are TGCAGTGCAGGGGATATAGATACGCAGTATTTT. This sequence encodes CSAGDIDTQYF.

This rearrangement joins TRBV2 to TRBJ2-1; 8 bases agree with TRBD2. Germline V gives CDR1 SNHLY, CDR2 FYNNEI. Trimming took 7 bases from V and 3 from J; bases not matched to a gene: 2. The CDR3 is 13 residues long. CDR3 in amino acids: CASTGGDYNEQFF. The CDR3 DNA reads as TGTGCCAGCACCGGGGGGGACTACAATGAGCAGTTCTTC. The variable domain in full, with the rest retrieved from reference TRBV2 and TRBJ2-1, is EPEVTQTPSHQVTQMGQEVILRCVPISNHLYFYWYRQILGQKVEFLVSFYNNEISEKSEIFDDQFSVERPDGSNFTLKIRSTKLEDSAMYFCASTGGDYNEQFFGPGTRLTVL.

The chain links TRBV5-4 to TRBJ1-1; D unclear. Germline assignment: CDR1 SGHNT and CDR2 YYREEE (reference sequence). This CDR3 comprises 13 residues. Trimming removed 5 bases at V and 1 base at J, with 9 bases between. CDR3 amino acids: CASRFRRNTEAFF. For the CDR3, the DNA is TGTGCCAGCAGGTTTAGAAGGAACACTGAAGCTTTCTTT.

The chain combines TRBV5-1 with TRBJ2-1, with 9 bases lining up with TRBD1. CDR1 and CDR2 (germline): SGHRS, YFSETQ. The CDR3 totals 15 residues. V was clipped by 4 bases and J by 5 bases; unmatched bases: 7. The CDR3 spells CASSPRDRANNEQFF. The CDR3 DNA is TGCGCCAGCAGCCCCCGGGACAGGGCTAACAATGAGCAGTTCTTC. Full variable domain (outside the CDR3, taken from reference TRBV5-1 and TRBJ2-1): KAGVTQTPRYLIKTRGQQVTLSCSPISGHRSVSWYQQTPGQGLQFLFEYFSETQRNKGNFPGRFSGRQFSNSRSEMNVSTLELGDSALYLCASSPRDRANNEQFFGPGTRLTVL.

This clone was seen once. J is TRBJ2-4 and V is TRBV19, with 7 nucleotides matching TRBD1. CDR1 and CDR2 from the germline V gene are LNHDA and SQIVND (reference sequence). The CDR3 runs 16 residues. Unmatched junction bases numbered 7, after V lost 5 bases and J lost 0 bases. CDR3 amino acids: CASSPRDSIAKNIQYF. The CDR3 DNA follows: TGTGCCAGTAGTCCTCGGGACAGCATAGCCAAAAACATTCAGTACTTC. Full variable domain (outside the CDR3, taken from reference TRBV19 and TRBJ2-4): DGGITQSPKYLFRKEGQNVTLSCEQNLNHDAMYWYRQDPGQGLRLIYYSQIVNDFQKGDIAEGYSVSREKKESFPLTVTSAQKNPTAFYLCASSPRDSIAKNIQYFGAGTRLSVL.

V usage is TRBV7-6 and J usage is TRBJ2-7, with D unresolved. The CDR3 covers 14 residues. Trimming removed 1 base at V and 2 bases at J, with 9 bases between. Germline CDR1 is SGHVS and CDR2 is FNYEAQ. The CDR3 region has the DNA TGTGCCAGCAGCTTAGGGGCGATAACCTACGAGCAGTACTTC. Translating gives CASSLGAITYEQYF. The whole variable domain, filled in from reference TRBV7-6 and TRBJ2-7, reads GAGVSQSPRYKVTKRGQDVALRCDPISGHVSLYWYRQALGQGPEFLTYFNYEAQQDKSGLPNDRFSAERPEGSISTLTIQRTEQRDSAMYRCASSLGAITYEQYFGPGTRLTVT.

The rearrangement uses TRBV9 and TRBJ1-1; D gene unclear. The CDR3 is made up of 16 amino acids. V shed 0 bases and J shed 0 bases, with 12 bases lying between them. CDR1 is SGDLS and CDR2 is YYNGEE in the germline V gene. This CDR3 reads CASSVDPAGMNTEAFF. CDR3 in DNA: TGTGCCAGCAGCGTAGACCCGGCCGGGATGAACACTGAAGCTTTCTTT.

CDR3 DNA sequence: TGTGCCAGCAGTAGACTAGCGGGAGGGCCTGATACGCAGTATTTT. This gives the protein CASSRLAGGPDTQYF. The genes are TRBV9 and TRBJ2-3; TRBD2 matches at 14 bases. This CDR3 has 15 residues. Germline assignment: CDR1 SGDLS and CDR2 YYNGEE. The J segment lost 6 bases and the V segment lost 5 bases, leaving 5 bases of the junction unmatched.

The CDR3 sequence: CASRGPGYTF. CDR3 nucleotides: TGTGCCAGCAGGGGGCCTGGCTACACCTTC. This sequence joins TRBV28 and TRBJ1-2, with D possibly being TRBD1 (5 bases). CDR1 and CDR2 (germline): MDHEN, SYDVKM. Trimming took off 6 bases at V and 7 bases at J, with 6 bases between the two ends. CDR3 size: 10 residues.

The CDR3 region is CASSLRVKEQYF. The DNA of the CDR3 is TGTGCCAGCAGCTTACGGGTAAAGGAGCAGTACTTC. V gene TRBV11-2 combines with J gene TRBJ2-7; no clear D gene. This CDR3 has 12 residues. Trimming removed 2 bases from V and 7 bases from J, with 9 bases in between. Germline V gene data show CDR1 as SGHAT and CDR2 as FQNNGV.

The chain combines TRBV25-1 with TRBJ1-1; D unclear. Looked up from germline, CDR1 is MGHDK and CDR2 is SYGVNS. The CDR3 consists of 14 residues. V was pared by 6 bases and J by 0 bases, with 11 bases between. CDR3 DNA: TGTGCCAGCAGGGTGCTAGGCCTGAACACTGAAGCTTTCTTT. The encoded protein is CASRVLGLNTEAFF.

This clone was counted once. Here the CDR3 reads CASRGLQETQYF. CDR3 nucleotide sequence: TGTGCCAGCAGGGGGCTACAAGAGACCCAGTACTTC. The chain uses TRBV2 and TRBJ2-5, with a weak D call TRBD1 (5 bases). Looked up from germline, CDR1 is SNHLY and CDR2 is FYNNEI. The CDR3 is 12 residues long. The V and J ends lost 6 bases and 2 bases respectively, with 7 bases between them. Full variable domain (outside the CDR3, taken from reference TRBV2 and TRBJ2-5): EPEVTQTPSHQVTQMGQEVILRCVPISNHLYFYWYRQILGQKVEFLVSFYNNEISEKSEIFDDQFSVERPDGSNFTLKIRSTKLEDSAMYFCASRGLQETQYFGPGTRLLVL.

J is TRBJ2-1 and V is TRBV10-3; 10 nucleotides match TRBD2. The CDR3 consists of 15 residues. In germline, CDR1 is ENHRY, CDR2 SYGVKD. With 4 bases clipped from V and 6 bases from J, the junction kept 6 bases outside the gene matches. CDR3 sequence (DNA): TGTGCCATCAGTGGATCAGCGGGAGGGTTCAATGAGCAGTTCTTC. Protein sequence: CAISGSAGGFNEQFF.

This clone was detected only a few times. The CDR3 coding sequence is TGTGCCAGCAGCTTAGGCCTGACAGTCATGAACACTGAAGCTTTCTTT. Translation gives CASSLGLTVMNTEAFF. This chain connects TRBV7-8 to TRBJ1-1, with D possibly matching TRBD1 (5 bases). The ends were cut back, 1 base at V and 0 bases at J, with 12 bases in the middle. The CDR3 runs 16 residues. Germline-derived CDR1 and CDR2 are SGHVS and FQNEAQ.